The subject of this entry is one T cell receptor beta chain. This clone was seen only once. What antigen it recognizes has not been identified. No quality values exist for individual bases; no much larger clone is one base distant. The junction shows trimming of 3 bases on V and 4 bases on J, and the gene matches do not reach 6 bases of it. The CDR3 has 15 amino acids, counting the end cysteine and phenylalanine. The retained sequence is limited to the CDR3, 45 bases, with the frame set at the first base. The germline V gene (reference sequence) specifies GTSNPN as CDR1 and SVGIG as CDR2. TCR CDR3 regions were amplified from genomic DNA by multiplex PCR using the deep immunoSEQ assay. Genomic DNA extracted from each cell subset was distributed evenly over all wells of several immunoSEQ 96-well plates, and each plate served as one replicate. For sorted subsets, 200 ng of genomic DNA, equivalent to around 31,000 T cell genomes, went into each replicate PCR. Purified libraries were quantified with a Qubit 3.0 fluorometer, sized on a Bioanalyzer 2100, and re-quantified with the KAPA Library Quantification kit. Every immunoSEQ 96-well plate was sequenced on a dedicated single-read 150-cycle Illumina NextSeq 550 flow cell. As for the authors' bioinformatics: Because the immunoSEQ output held only junctional sequences and lacked quality scores, the filtering could not match the filtering applied to full-length reads. To assign V/J genes and CDR3, sequences were annotated using PyIR, a Python wrapper for IgBLAST v1.9, with IMGT germline references. Reads were removed for weak V/J assignments (E-value above 1e-6), missing CDR3, stop codons, out-of-frame junctions, or ambiguous translated residues. V3J clonotypes were defined as sequences sharing an identical inferred V gene, J gene, and CDR3 amino acid sequence. The percentage overlap between two repertoires was calculated by dividing the number of shared unique clonotypes by the size of the smaller repertoire. Three approaches were used to assess repertoire richness: RTK rarefaction, the Chao1 estimator, and Recon v2.1 estimates of unobserved clonotypes. OLGA was used to compute generation probabilities for all TCRbeta clonotypes that the gDNA method yielded from a few donors. Entries here come from immuneACCESS through TCRdb and include only in-frame sequences with V and J called. Some clones fail to appear in such tables; in the studies checked, an unresolved V gene covers under half of the shortfall, and the cause of the remainder is unknown. The DNA gave D and trimming, while V, J and clone size come from that table. The sample table lists 2 million to 2.5 million clones, 90% to 97% of them with a count of one. Jointly, the top ten make up 0.13% of the sample.

This record belongs to a study of shared clonotypes between healthy human individuals (dated by TCRdb to 2020 to 2021). Regarding the study in general: A couple of women and three men aged 18 to 49 years were included in the cohort. To estimate repertoire size and how much clonotype sharing occurs between individuals, the study deeply sequenced the blood TCR repertoires of several healthy adults. Leukapheresis yielded between about 0.9 and 9 billion PBMCs per donor. For each donor, three plates each were used for CD4 naive and CD4 memory, two plates were used for CD8 naive, and one plate was used for CD8 memory. Different laboratories and diverse techniques were used to prepare libraries and sequence TCR repertoires, to increase sequencing depth and limit assay-specific biases.

The donors were healthy, HIV-negative adults with no recently reported acute infections or vaccinations. All donors were Caucasian adults living in Nashville, Tennessee, USA. CD4+ T cells were enriched by magnetic negative selection, after which naive cells were positively selected on CD45RA and the negative fraction was taken as the memory subset. Blood was collected by leukapheresis, and PBMCs were isolated by Ficoll-Histopaque density gradient centrifugation and then cryopreserved in liquid nitrogen vapor phase. Analytical flow cytometry was used to check the purity and quantity of each magnetically sorted T cell population. Genomic DNA was isolated from every sorted fraction and measured by UV absorbance on a Nanodrop 2000c. Study-wide conclusions, independent of this receptor: Rarefaction of sorted-subset datasets indicated incomplete sequencing despite the large sequencing depth. Clonotypes shared by all four sorted-subset donors showed higher generation probabilities than non-shared clonotypes. The genetic and exposure-history diversity represented was limited by the small number of donors. Sharing across a few donors was observed for around 4.8% of naive CD4, over 3% of naive CD8, roughly 2.3% of memory CD4, and about 0.38% of memory CD8 clonotypes. Pairwise subsampling indicated that sequencing depth was expected to affect the degree of clonotype sharing among donors. Sampling was limited to blood, and TCR repertoires in tissue likely differ from TCR repertoires in blood. Larger estimated clonotype richness was generally found for naive subsets than for memory subsets.

The sequenced sample was naive CD4+ T cells sorted from blood. This specimen's cell subset or site label, interpreted: CD45RA+ positively selected. The receptor chain draws on TRBV30 and TRBJ2-2; 9 of the junction bases match TRBD1. This clonotype was obtained from a man aged 18 to 30 in good health. The CDR3 amino acid sequence is: CAWRTTGGRTGELFF. The DNA sequence is TGTGCCTGGAGGACAACAGGGGGCCGCACCGGGGAGCTGTTTTTT.